Listed below are T cell receptor beta chains from one sample, sequenced in a study of OX40 agonist ivuxolimab in advanced cancers. Assay used: immunoSEQ multiplex PCR; TCRdb lists only in-frame clones, some missing. The table lists roughly 80,000 clones, approximately 82% of them singletons. The material sequenced was CD4+ or CD8+ T cells sorted from blood, taken in a trial of the OX40 agonist ivuxolimab. The source of these receptors is an adult with an advanced solid tumor such as melanoma, head and neck, liver or kidney cancer. Each CDR3 is given with its conserved first and last residue. The order of the fields is clone size, CDR3 length, V gene, D gene, J gene, CDR3 DNA, CDR3 protein. A D gene is named only where the DNA matches it firmly. Clone size, where shown, is once, few, many, or a class for clones that have expanded.

>.|15|TRBV7-2|TRBD1|TRBJ2-2
TGTGCCAGCAGCCCTAATACAGGGGTCACCGGGGAGCTGTTTTTT
CASSPNTGVTGELFF
>.|17|TRBV5-6|TRBD1|TRBJ1-1
TGTGCCAGCAGCGCGGCAGGGGGCAGGGTAGGGAACACTGAAGCTTTCTTT
CASSAAGGRVGNTEAFF
>.|15|TRBV7-9|.|TRBJ2-7
TGTGCCAGCAGCTTACACAGGGTAAGGACCTACGAGCAGTACTTC
CASSLHRVRTYEQYF
>once|12|TRBV28|.|TRBJ1-2
TGTGCCAGCAGTTTACAGGGGTATGGCTACACCTTC
CASSLQGYGYTF
>.|16|TRBV4-2|TRBD2|TRBJ2-3
TGTGCCAGCAGCCAAGAAAGCGGGGGGAACACAGATACGCAGTATTTT
CASSQESGGNTDTQYF
>.|15|TRBV7-2|.|TRBJ1-6
TGTGCCAGCAGCTTATCTGTAGGTTATAATTCACCCCTCCACTTT
CASSLSVGYNSPLHF
>.|11|TRBV7-2|.|TRBJ1-1
TGTGCCAGCAGCGCCCAGTTGGTGGCTTTCTTT
CASSAQLVAFF
>.|16|TRBV5-1|.|TRBJ1-5
TGCGCCAGCAGCCCGCGTCCGGGGCTGGGCAATCAGCCCCAGCATTTT
CASSPRPGLGNQPQHF
>.|17|TRBV5-6|TRBD1|TRBJ1-5
TGTGCCAGCAGCCCCTCCGAGGGGAGGGGGCACAATCAGCCCCAGCATTTT
CASSPSEGRGHNQPQHF
>.|15|TRBV5-6|.|TRBJ1-1
TGTGCCAGCAGCTTGGTAACAGGGTGGAACACTGAAGCTTTCTTT
CASSLVTGWNTEAFF
>.|15|TRBV19|.|TRBJ1-1
TGTGCCAGTAGTATAGACAAGCCGGGACTATCTGAAGCTTTCTTT
CASSIDKPGLSEAFF
>.|15|TRBV27|.|TRBJ1-2
TGTGCCAGCACCGACAGCGCTATTTCTAACTATGGCTACACCTTC
CASTDSAISNYGYTF
>.|15|TRBV4-2|.|TRBJ1-1
TGTGCCAGCAGACGCGAGTTGGGGTTGGACACTGAAGCTTTCTTT
CASRRELGLDTEAFF
>.|15|TRBV6-5|.|TRBJ1-5
TGTGCCAGCAGTCCCGACAGAGACCCAAATCAGCCCCAGCATTTT
CASSPDRDPNQPQHF
>.|16|TRBV7-3|.|TRBJ2-5
TGTGCCAGCAGCTTAGTAGGGTTGGCCTCACAAGAGACCCAGTACTTC
CASSLVGLASQETQYF
>.|15|TRBV6-1|.|TRBJ1-6
TGTGCCAGCACTTCTGCCGGGGCCAGGGGTTCACCCCTCCACTTT
CASTSAGARGSPLHF
>.|15|TRBV5-1|TRBD1|TRBJ1-5
TGCGCCAGCAGCGAGACAGGGGGCTTCGATCAGCCCCAGCATTTT
CASSETGGFDQPQHF
>.|13|TRBV9|.|TRBJ1-1
TGTGCCAGCAGCGTAGTAATGCAGGCTGAAGCTTTCTTT
CASSVVMQAEAFF
>few|16|TRBV29-1|.|TRBJ1-2
TGCAGCGACCCGGGCCTCCTACTGGGCTCAAACTATGGCTACACCTTC
CSDPGLLLGSNYGYTF
>.|15|TRBV11-2|TRBD1|TRBJ2-1
TGTGCCAGCAGCTCACCGGGACAGGGGAAGAATGAGCAGTTCTTC
CASSSPGQGKNEQFF
>.|17|TRBV29-1|.|TRBJ2-3
TGCAGCGTTGAAGATCGTCACAGTTTCACTAGCACAGATACGCAGTATTTT
CSVEDRHSFTSTDTQYF
>.|15|TRBV18|.|TRBJ1-6
TGTGCCAGCTCACCATCGACAGCGGACGCCCTACCCCTCCACTTT
CASSPSTADALPLHF
>.|13|TRBV6-5|.|TRBJ1-1
TGTGCCAGCAGCCCAAGACCCGCGGGTGAAGCTTTCTTT
CASSPRPAGEAFF
>.|14|TRBV18|.|TRBJ2-1
TGTGCCAGCTCACCAATCCAACAGGGCAATGAGCAGTTCTTC
CASSPIQQGNEQFF
>.|14|TRBV5-1|TRBD2|TRBJ2-5
TGCGCCAGCATGACTAGCGGGGGAGGAGAGACCCAGTACTTC
CASMTSGGGETQYF